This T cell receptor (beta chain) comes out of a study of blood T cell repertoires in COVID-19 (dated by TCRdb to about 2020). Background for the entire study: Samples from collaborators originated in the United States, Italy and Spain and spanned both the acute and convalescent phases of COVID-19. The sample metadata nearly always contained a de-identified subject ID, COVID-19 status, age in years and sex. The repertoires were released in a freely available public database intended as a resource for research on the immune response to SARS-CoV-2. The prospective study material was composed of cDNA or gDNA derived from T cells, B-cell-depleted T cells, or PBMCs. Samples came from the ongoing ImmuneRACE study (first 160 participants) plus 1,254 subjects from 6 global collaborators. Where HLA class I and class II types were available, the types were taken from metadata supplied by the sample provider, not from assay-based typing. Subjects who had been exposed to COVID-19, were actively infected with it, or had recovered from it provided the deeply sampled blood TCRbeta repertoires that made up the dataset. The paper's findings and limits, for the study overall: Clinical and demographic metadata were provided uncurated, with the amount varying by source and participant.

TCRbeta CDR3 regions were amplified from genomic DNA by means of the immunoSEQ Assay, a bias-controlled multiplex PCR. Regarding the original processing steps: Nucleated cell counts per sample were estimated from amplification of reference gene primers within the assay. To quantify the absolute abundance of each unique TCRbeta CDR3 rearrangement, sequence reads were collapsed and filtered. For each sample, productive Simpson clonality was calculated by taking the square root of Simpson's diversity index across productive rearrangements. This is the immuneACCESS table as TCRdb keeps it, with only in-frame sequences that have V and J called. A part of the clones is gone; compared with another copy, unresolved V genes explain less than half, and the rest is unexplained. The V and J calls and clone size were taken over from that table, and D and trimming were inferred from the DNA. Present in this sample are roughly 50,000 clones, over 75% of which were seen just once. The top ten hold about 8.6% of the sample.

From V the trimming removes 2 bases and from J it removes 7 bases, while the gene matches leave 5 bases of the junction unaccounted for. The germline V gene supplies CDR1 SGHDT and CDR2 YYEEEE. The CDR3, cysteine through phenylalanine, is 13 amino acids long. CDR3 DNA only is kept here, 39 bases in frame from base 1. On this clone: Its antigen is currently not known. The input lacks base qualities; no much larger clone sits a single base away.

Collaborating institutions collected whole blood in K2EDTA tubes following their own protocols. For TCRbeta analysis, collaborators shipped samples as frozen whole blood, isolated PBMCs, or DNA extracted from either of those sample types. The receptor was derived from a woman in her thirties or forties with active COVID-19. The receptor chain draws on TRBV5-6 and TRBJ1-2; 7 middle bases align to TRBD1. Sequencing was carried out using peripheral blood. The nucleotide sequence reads TGTGCCAGCAGCTTACAGGGGCAGAGTGGCTACACCTTC. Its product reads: CASSLQGQSGYTF. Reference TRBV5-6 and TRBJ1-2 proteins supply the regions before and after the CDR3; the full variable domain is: DAGVTQSPTHLIKTRGQQVTLRCSPKSGHDTVSWYQQALGQGPQFIFQYYEEEERQRGNFPDRFSGHQFPNYSSELNVNALLLGDSALYLCASSLQGQSGYTFGSGTRLTVV.